The 13 T cell receptor beta chains presented below share a single source sample, sequenced in a study of T cell responses to AZD1222 COVID-19 vaccine. This table comes from immunoSEQ multiplex PCR, and its TCRdb copy is limited to in-frame clones, with some not included. The sample carries about 140,000 clones, 85% to 95% recorded once. The material was peripheral blood, obtained on day 0 of AZD1222 vaccination. These receptors all come from an adult in good health.

The chain uses TRBV2 and TRBJ1-2, with 10 bases that match TRBD1. The CDR3 sequence is 14 residues long. Germline CDR1 is SNHLY and CDR2 is FYNNEI. V lost 3 bases to trimming and J lost 5 bases; unmatched junction nucleotides: 3. In nucleotides, the CDR3 is TGTGCCAGCAGTGACGGGACAGGGGAGTATGGCTACACCTTC. Translated: CASSDGTGEYGYTF.

This sequence joins TRBV28 and TRBJ2-7; no clear D. V was clipped by 7 bases and J by 3 bases, with 7 bases between them. This CDR3 is built from 11 residues. Germline V gene data show CDR1 as MDHEN and CDR2 as SYDVKM. In DNA, the CDR3 is TGTGCCAGCACCCTTGGCTACGAGCAGTACTTC. Its protein product is CASTLGYEQYF.

CDR3 sequence reads: CAISESGQGREKLFF. CDR3 coding DNA: TGTGCCATCAGTGAGTCCGGCCAGGGCCGAGAAAAACTGTTTTTT. The chain uses TRBV10-3 and TRBJ1-4; D possibly corresponds to TRBD1 (5 bases). V lost 0 bases and J 8 bases, leaving 13 bases between the germline ends. Germline CDR1 ENHRY, CDR2 SYGVKD. The CDR3 length is 15 residues.

The rearrangement joins TRBV7-9 to TRBJ1-5; D not certain. CDR1 SEHNR and CDR2 FQNEAQ come from the germline V gene (reference sequence). V was pared by 3 bases and J by 2 bases, with 5 bases between. The length of the CDR3 is 13 residues. The CDR3 nucleotides are TGTGCCAGCAGCTTCAGCGGCAATCAGCCCCAGCATTTT. Amino acid sequence: CASSFSGNQPQHF. The full variable domain, in which reference TRBV7-9 and TRBJ1-5 provide the parts outside the CDR3, is DTGVSQNPRHKITKRGQNVTFRCDPISEHNRLYWYRQTLGQGPEFLTYFQNEAQLEKSRLLSDRFSAERPKGSFSTLEIQRTEQGDSAMYLCASSFSGNQPQHFGDGTRLSIL.

The chain has TRBV19 and TRBJ1-2; 8 bases fit TRBD1. The CDR3 has 12 residues. Germline CDR1 reads LNHDA; CDR2 reads SQIVND (reference sequence). With 8 bases clipped from V and 5 bases from J, the junction kept 4 bases outside the gene matches. The CDR3 sequence: CASAGGTYGYTF. The CDR3 DNA is TGTGCCAGTGCAGGGGGCACGTATGGCTACACCTTC.

The chain carries TRBV11-2 and TRBJ1-2, with D tentatively TRBD1 (6 bases). CDR3 length equals 13 residues. Trimming left V 5 bases short and J 2 bases short, with 9 bases between. Germline CDR1 reads SGHAT; CDR2 reads FQNNGV. CDR3 protein: CASSPRGNYGYTF. DNA of the CDR3: TGTGCCAGCAGCCCGAGGGGGAACTATGGCTACACCTTC.

The rearrangement uses TRBV7-2 and TRBJ2-7, with D uncertain. V was shortened by 8 bases and J by 4 bases, with 18 bases between the two germline ends. Germline CDR1 is SGHTA and CDR2 is FQGNSA. This CDR3 region has 14 residues. CDR3 loop: CASRAGGSLYEQYF. DNA for the CDR3: TGTGCCAGCCGAGCAGGCGGCTCTTTGTACGAGCAGTACTTC.

The chain links TRBV6-5 to TRBJ1-6; 7 bases are shared with TRBD1. This CDR3 comprises 13 residues. CDR1 and CDR2 (germline): MNHEY, SVGAGI. V was pared by 6 bases and J by 5 bases, with 1 base of the junction left unmatched. The CDR3 DNA reads TGTGCCAGCAGGGGGACAGATAATTCACCCCTCCACTTT. Amino acids: CASRGTDNSPLHF.

This chain uses TRBV5-6 with TRBJ2-2, with 9 bases that match TRBD2. Looked up from germline, CDR1 is SGHDT and CDR2 is YYEEEE. V was clipped by 1 base and J by 8 bases; unmatched bases: 9. The CDR3 is made up of 16 amino acids. Written as DNA, the CDR3 is TGTGCCAGCAGCTTGTTTAGCGGGGGTCTAGCTGGGGAGCTGTTTTTT. Its protein product is CASSLFSGGLAGELFF.

The V and J genes are TRBV7-9 and TRBJ1-3; TRBD1 agrees at 8 bases. CDR3 length: 17 amino acids. Germline CDR1 SEHNR, CDR2 FQNEAQ (reference sequence). With 4 bases clipped from V and 2 bases from J, the junction kept 10 bases outside the gene matches. Here the CDR3 reads CASSSIAGRGPGNTIYF. The CDR3 nucleotides read TGTGCCAGCAGCTCAATTGCCGGCAGGGGGCCTGGAAACACCATATATTTT.

The chain uses TRBV7-2 and TRBJ2-7, with D tentatively TRBD1 (6 bases). Looked up from germline, CDR1 is SGHTA and CDR2 is FQGNSA. V lost 3 bases and J 0 bases, leaving 15 bases between the germline ends. The CDR3 runs 16 residues. The CDR3 loop is CASSFPDRTSSYEQYF. The CDR3 coding sequence is TGTGCCAGCAGCTTTCCTGACAGGACCAGCTCCTACGAGCAGTACTTC.

V usage is TRBV5-5 and J usage is TRBJ1-4; 9 nucleotides line up with TRBD1. In germline, CDR1 is SGHKS, CDR2 YYEKEE (reference sequence). Trimming at V came to 4 bases and at J to 1 base, leaving 8 bases not matched to a gene. The CDR3 runs 17 residues. CDR3 residues: CASSPSTGGGTNEKLFF. DNA for the CDR3: TGTGCCAGCAGCCCCTCTACAGGGGGCGGAACTAATGAAAAACTGTTTTTT.

The CDR3 DNA sequence: TGTGCCAGCAGCTTAGAAGGGACAGGCTTAAATTCACCCCTCCACTTT. It yields the protein CASSLEGTGLNSPLHF. The chain is built from TRBV7-6 and TRBJ1-6; 8 bases match TRBD1. V was pared by 1 base and J by 7 bases, with 6 bases of the junction left unmatched. This CDR3 is 16 amino acids long. Germline assignment: CDR1 SGHVS and CDR2 FNYEAQ.